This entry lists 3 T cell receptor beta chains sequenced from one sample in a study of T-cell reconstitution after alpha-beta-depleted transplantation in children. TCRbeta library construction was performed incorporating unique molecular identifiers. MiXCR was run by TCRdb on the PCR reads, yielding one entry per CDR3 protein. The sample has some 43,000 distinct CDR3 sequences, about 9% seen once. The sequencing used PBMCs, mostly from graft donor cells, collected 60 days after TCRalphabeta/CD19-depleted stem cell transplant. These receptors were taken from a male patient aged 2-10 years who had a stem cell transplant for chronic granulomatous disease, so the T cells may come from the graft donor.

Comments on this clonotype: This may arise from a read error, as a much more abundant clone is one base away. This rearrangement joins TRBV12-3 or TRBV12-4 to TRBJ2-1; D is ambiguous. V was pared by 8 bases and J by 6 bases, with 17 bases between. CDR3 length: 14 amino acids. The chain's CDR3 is CASWGLMTVNEQFF. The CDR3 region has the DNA TGTGCCAGCTGGGGTCTCATGACTGTCAATGAGCAGTTCTTC.

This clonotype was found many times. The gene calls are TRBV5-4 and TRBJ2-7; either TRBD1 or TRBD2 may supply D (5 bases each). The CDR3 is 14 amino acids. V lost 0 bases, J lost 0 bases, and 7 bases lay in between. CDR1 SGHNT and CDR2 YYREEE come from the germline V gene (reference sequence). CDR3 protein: CASSLEGSSYEQYF. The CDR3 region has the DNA TGTGCCAGCAGCTTGGAGGGGAGCTCCTACGAGCAGTACTTC.

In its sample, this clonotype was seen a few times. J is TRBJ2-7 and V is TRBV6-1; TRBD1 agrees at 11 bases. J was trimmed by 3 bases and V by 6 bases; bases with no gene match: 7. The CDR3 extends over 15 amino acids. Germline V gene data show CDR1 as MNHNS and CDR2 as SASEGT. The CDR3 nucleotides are TGTGCCAGCAGGGGTCGGACAGGGGGCCTCTACGAGCAGTACTTC. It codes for CASRGRTGGLYEQYF.